The entry below describes one T cell receptor beta chain. What it binds is unknown. The data belong to a study of T cell repertoires in cytomegalovirus infection. Germline CDR1 reads MNHEY; CDR2 reads SVGEGT. V lost 2 bases and J lost 0, with 8 bases in between. The CDR3 covers 15 residues. TCRdb re-analysed the reads in MiXCR, keeping a single row per CDR3 protein. The profile shows over 100,000 distinct CDR3 sequences, about a tenth of them singletons. The sequenced sample was PBMCs, sequenced either directly or after in vitro stimulation (not recorded which). The clonotype was recovered from a human donor in good health (CMV status not recorded). Some clones in this sample may be carry-over from other donors' samples. The chain couples TRBV6-2 or TRBV6-3 to TRBJ1-3, with D maybe TRBD1 (5 bases). The DNA of the CDR3 is TGTGCCAGCAGTTACCGACAGAGCTCTGGAAACACCATATATTTT. It yields the protein CASSYRQSSGNTIYF.